The sequence of this T cell receptor (beta chain) was determined in a study of cytomegalovirus exposure and HLA in healthy donors. General study results and limits: In a later analysis, common viral pathogens appeared linked to several of the most significant clusters.

This clone was seen more than once but under ten times. What it recognizes is unknown. Amplification used 60 Vbeta primers and 13 Jbeta primers. The repertoire was sequenced with immunoSEQ multiplex PCR; TCRdb's copy has only in-frame clones and lacks some. The repertoire holds some 140,000 clones, with less than 85% as singletons. In germline, CDR1 is MNHNS, CDR2 SASEGT. V shed 4 bases and J shed 4 bases, with 18 bases lying between them. The CDR3 consists of 16 residues. The chain uses TRBV6-1 and TRBJ2-3, with D perhaps TRBD1 (6 bases). The sample taken for sequencing was PBMCs. This clonotype was sampled from a woman aged 50 to 60 in good health and CMV-seropositive. Here the CDR3 reads CASSVYRESQADTQYF. The CDR3 DNA sequence: TGTGCCAGCAGTGTATACAGGGAGTCGCAGGCAGATACGCAGTATTTT.